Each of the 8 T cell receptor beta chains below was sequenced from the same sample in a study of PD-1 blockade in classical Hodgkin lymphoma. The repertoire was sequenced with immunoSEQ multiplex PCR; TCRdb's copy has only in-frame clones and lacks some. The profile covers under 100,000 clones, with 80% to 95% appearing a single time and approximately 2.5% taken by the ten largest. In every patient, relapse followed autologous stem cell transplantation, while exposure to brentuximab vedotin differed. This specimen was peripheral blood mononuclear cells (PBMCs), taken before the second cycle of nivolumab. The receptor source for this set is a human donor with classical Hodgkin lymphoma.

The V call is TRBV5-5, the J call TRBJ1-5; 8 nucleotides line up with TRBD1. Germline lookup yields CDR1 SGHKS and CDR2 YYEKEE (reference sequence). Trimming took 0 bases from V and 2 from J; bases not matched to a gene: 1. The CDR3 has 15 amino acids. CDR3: CASSLGGQGNQPQHF. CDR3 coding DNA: TGTGCCAGCAGCTTGGGGGGACAGGGCAATCAGCCCCAGCATTTT.

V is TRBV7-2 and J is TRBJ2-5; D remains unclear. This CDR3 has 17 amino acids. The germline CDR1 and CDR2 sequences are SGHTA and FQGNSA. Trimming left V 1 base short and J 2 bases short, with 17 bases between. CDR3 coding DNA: TGTGCCAGCAGCTTAGTGTCGGCCACGGCGTCTCAAGAGACCCAGTACTTC. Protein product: CASSLVSATASQETQYF.

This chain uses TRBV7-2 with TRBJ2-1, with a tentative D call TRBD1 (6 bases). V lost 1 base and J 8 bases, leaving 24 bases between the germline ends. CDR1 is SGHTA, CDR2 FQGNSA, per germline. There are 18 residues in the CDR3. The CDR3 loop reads CASSLVGAGFFSRDEQFF. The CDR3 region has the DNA TGTGCCAGCAGCTTAGTGGGGGCAGGGTTTTTCTCTAGGGATGAGCAGTTCTTC.

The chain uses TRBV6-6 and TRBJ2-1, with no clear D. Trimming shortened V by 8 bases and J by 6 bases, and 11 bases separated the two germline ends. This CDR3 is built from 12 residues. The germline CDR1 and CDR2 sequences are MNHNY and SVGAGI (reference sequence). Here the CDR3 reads CASRGVGNEQFF. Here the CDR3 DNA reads TGTGCCAGCCGTGGAGTGGGCAATGAGCAGTTCTTC.

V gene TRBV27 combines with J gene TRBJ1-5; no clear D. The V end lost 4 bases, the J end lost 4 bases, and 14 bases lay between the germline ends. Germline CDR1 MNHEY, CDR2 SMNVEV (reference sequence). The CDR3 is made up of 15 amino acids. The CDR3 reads CASSSHRASNQPQHF. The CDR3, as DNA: TGTGCCAGCAGTTCACACCGGGCCTCAAATCAGCCCCAGCATTTT.

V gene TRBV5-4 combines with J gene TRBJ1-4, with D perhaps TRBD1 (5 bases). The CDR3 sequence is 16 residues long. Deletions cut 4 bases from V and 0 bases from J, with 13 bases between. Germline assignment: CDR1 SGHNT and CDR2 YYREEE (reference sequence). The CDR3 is CASSRKWGATNEKLFF. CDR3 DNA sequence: TGTGCCAGCAGCCGCAAGTGGGGCGCAACTAATGAAAAACTGTTTTTT.

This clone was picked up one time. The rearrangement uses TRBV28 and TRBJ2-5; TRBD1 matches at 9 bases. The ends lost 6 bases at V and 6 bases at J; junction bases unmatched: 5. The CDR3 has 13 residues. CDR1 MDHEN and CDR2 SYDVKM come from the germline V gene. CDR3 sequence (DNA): TGTGCCAGCAGCAGGGACAGGGTACAGACCCAGTACTTC. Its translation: CASSRDRVQTQYF.

The DNA for the CDR3 is TGTGCCAGCAGCTTAAGGGGTTCGGCAGGGAACTATGGCTACACCTTC. Protein product: CASSLRGSAGNYGYTF. The chain couples TRBV7-3 to TRBJ1-2; TRBD1 is a possible D gene (5 bases). Germline assignment: CDR1 SGHTA and CDR2 FQGTGA. This CDR3 is built from 16 residues. V was cut by 1 base and J by 2 bases, with 14 bases left in between.